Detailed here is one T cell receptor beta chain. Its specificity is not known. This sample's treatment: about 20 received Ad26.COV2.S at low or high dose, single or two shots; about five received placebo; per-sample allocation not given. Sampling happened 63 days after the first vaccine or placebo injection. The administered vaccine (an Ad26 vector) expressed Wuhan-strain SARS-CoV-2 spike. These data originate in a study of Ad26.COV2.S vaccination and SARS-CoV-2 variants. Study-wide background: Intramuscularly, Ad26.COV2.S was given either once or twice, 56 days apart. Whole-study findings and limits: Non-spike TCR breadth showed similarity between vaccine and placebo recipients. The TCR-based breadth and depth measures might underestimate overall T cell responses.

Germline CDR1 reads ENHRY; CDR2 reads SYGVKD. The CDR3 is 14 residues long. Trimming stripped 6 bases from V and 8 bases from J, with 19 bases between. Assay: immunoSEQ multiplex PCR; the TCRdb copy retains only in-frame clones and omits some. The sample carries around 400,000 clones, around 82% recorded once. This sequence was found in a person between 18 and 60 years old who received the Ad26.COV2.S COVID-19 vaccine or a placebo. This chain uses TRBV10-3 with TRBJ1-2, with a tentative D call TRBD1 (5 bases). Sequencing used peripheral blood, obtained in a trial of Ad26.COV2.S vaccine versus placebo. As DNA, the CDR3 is TGTGCCATCAGGCCCGGGACGGACCTAGGGGGCTACACCTTC. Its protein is CAIRPGTDLGGYTF.